One sample yielded the 4 T cell receptor beta chains listed below, sequenced in a study of blood T cell repertoires in COVID-19. The method was immunoSEQ multiplex PCR; TCRdb's version includes in-frame clones alone and lacks a portion of them. The table shows 100,000 to 150,000 clones, with approximately 80% occurring only once. The sequenced sample was peripheral blood. These receptors were taken from a woman aged 45 to 65 with acute or convalescent COVID-19.

This clone was observed a handful of times. The chain combines TRBV2 with TRBJ1-1; 9 bases map to TRBD1. Trimming removed 6 bases from V and 10 bases from J; junction bases left unmatched: 15. The CDR3 is made up of 15 amino acids. CDR1 and CDR2 (germline): SNHLY, FYNNEI. CDR3 protein: CASSSEGQGSSLAFF. CDR3 nucleotides: TGTGCCAGCAGCTCAGAAGGACAGGGGAGTTCGCTAGCTTTCTTT.

The chain carries TRBV12-3 or TRBV12-4 and TRBJ1-1; the D gene is possibly TRBD1 (5 bases). V dropped 3 bases and J dropped 11 bases, with 10 bases sitting between them. The CDR3 has 11 amino acids. For the CDR3, the DNA is TGTGCCAGCAGTTTGAGACAGAACGCTTTCTTT. It is translated as CASSLRQNAFF.

The chain has TRBV9 and TRBJ2-2; a possible D gene is TRBD2 (5 bases). This CDR3 is built from 14 residues. Trimming cost V 0 bases and J 5 bases, with 8 bases left between them. Germline CDR1 reads SGDLS; CDR2 reads YYNGEE. As DNA, the CDR3 is TGTGCCAGCAGCGTAGATGGGAGTACCGGGGAGCTGTTTTTT. Translated: CASSVDGSTGELFF.

The V gene is TRBV28, the J gene TRBJ1-1; D unclear. Trimming took 6 bases from V and 10 from J, leaving 12 bases between them. This CDR3 is built from 11 residues. In germline, CDR1 is MDHEN, CDR2 SYDVKM. DNA of the CDR3: TGTGCCAGCAGCCTGGAAAGCGGAGCTTTCTTT. This gives the protein CASSLESGAFF. Complete variable domain (other parts from reference TRBV28 and TRBJ1-1): DVKVTQSSRYLVKRTGEKVFLECVQDMDHENMFWYRQDPGLGLRLIYFSYDVKMKEKGDIPEGYSVSREKKERFSLILESASTNQTSMYLCASSLESGAFFGQGTRLTVV.